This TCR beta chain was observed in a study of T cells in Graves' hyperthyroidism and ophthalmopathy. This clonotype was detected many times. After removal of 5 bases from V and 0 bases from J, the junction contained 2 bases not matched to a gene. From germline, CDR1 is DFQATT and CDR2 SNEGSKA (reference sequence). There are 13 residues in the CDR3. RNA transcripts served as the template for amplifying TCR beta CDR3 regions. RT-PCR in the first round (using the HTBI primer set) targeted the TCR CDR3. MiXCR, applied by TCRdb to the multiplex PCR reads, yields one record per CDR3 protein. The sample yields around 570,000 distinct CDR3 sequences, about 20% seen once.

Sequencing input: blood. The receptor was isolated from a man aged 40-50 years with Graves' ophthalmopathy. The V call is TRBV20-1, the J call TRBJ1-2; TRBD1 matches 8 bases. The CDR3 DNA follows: TGCAGTGCTTTACAGGGGGCTAACTATGGCTACACCTTC. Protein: CSALQGANYGYTF.